This T cell receptor beta chain was sequenced during a study of shared clonotypes between healthy human individuals. Study results and caveats: Even with large depth, rarefaction showed that sorted-subset sequencing was incomplete. Four donors had 5% to 6% of their naive CD4 clonotypes in common.

Genomic DNA from each subset was divided evenly over several immunoSEQ plates. Sequencing was performed with immunoSEQ multiplex PCR; in TCRdb, only in-frame clones are kept and a portion is missing. The sample yields over a million clones, roughly 96% seen once. Trimming cost V 3 bases and J 6 bases, with 8 bases left between them. From germline, CDR1 is LNHNV and CDR2 YYDKDF (reference sequence). The CDR3 consists of 13 residues. Of note for this clone: As yet, its antigen is unknown.

Sequenced: naive CD4+ T cells sorted from blood. Subset reported: CD45RA+ positively selected. This sequence joins TRBV15 and TRBJ1-4; D unresolved. The receptor was isolated from a man aged 25-45 years in good health. The CDR3 coding sequence is TGTGCCACCAGCAGGGGTTCGGATGAAAAACTGTTTTTT. It yields the protein CATSRGSDEKLFF.